The 20 T cell receptor beta chains below were found in one sample sequenced in a study of low-dose radiotherapy and immunotherapy resistance in tumors. Time point: after trial treatment. Treatment denoted: LDRT plus nivolumab, ipilimumab, low-dose cyclophosphamide and aspirin (RACIN trial). The authors amplified TCRs for about 20 PCR cycles with a constant-region primer and a V-primer adapter. Each CDR3 protein gets one entry after TCRdb re-called the reads with MiXCR. The sample includes roughly 50,000 distinct CDR3 sequences, around 34% seen only once; the top ten take over 7%. The sample in question was PBMCs, obtained after low-dose radiotherapy plus immunotherapy. These receptors all come from a male donor with rectosigmoid adenocarcinoma.

The J gene is TRBJ1-5, the V gene TRBV5-1, with a tentative D call TRBD1 (6 bases). Germline V gene lookup returns CDR1 SGHRS and CDR2 YFSETQ. This CDR3 contains 17 residues. Between the trimmed V and J ends, which lost 2 bases and 1 base, there was a span of 16 bases. This CDR3 reads CASSFYEYRASNQPQHF. The CDR3 region has the DNA TGCGCCAGCAGCTTTTATGAGTACAGGGCGAGCAATCAGCCCCAGCATTTT.

Regarding this clonotype: It is likely a read error: a sequence one base away is far more abundant. The chain links TRBV4-1 to TRBJ2-7; 8 nucleotides agree with TRBD2. The junction had 20 bases not matched to a gene; V was cut back by 0 bases and J by 7 bases. The CDR3 consists of 19 residues. The germline V gene has CDR1 MGHRA and CDR2 YSYEKL. CDR3 sequence: CASSQDRARGRGAYNEQYF. The CDR3 coding sequence is TGCGCCAGCAGCCAAGATAGGGCCCGGGGGCGGGGGGCCTACAATGAGCAGTACTTC.

The chain couples TRBV5-1 to TRBJ1-3; D ambiguous. The CDR3 sequence is 14 residues long. V lost 0 bases to trimming and J lost 0 bases, with 4 bases between them. CDR1 is SGHRS, CDR2 YFSETQ, per germline. CDR3: CASSLEISGNTIYF. DNA of the CDR3: TGCGCCAGCAGCTTGGAGATCTCTGGAAACACCATATATTTT.

This clonotype was found many times. V is TRBV6-2 or TRBV6-3 and J is TRBJ1-1; D is undetermined. The CDR3 is 14 residues long. V lost 2 bases, J lost 7 bases, and 14 bases lay in between. Germline V gene lookup returns CDR1 MNHEY and CDR2 SVGEGT. Here the CDR3 DNA reads TGTGCCAGCAGTTACCGGTTAGAACAGCTTGAAGCTTTCTTT. This translates into CASSYRLEQLEAFF.

This clonotype was observed many times. This chain joins TRBV20-1 and TRBJ1-3, with D perhaps TRBD1 (5 bases). This CDR3 comprises 15 residues. The germline V gene encodes CDR1 DFQATT and CDR2 SNEGSKA (reference sequence). V was clipped by 2 bases and J by 0 bases, with 11 bases between them. The CDR3 DNA sequence: TGCAGTGCTAGATGGGACTCCAGCTCTGGAAACACCATATATTTT. This encodes CSARWDSSSGNTIYF.

The chain is built from TRBV20-1 and TRBJ1-5; D unclear. In germline, CDR1 is DFQATT, CDR2 SNEGSKA (reference sequence). This CDR3 region has 14 residues. Trimming stripped 1 base from V and 3 bases from J, with 10 bases between. The DNA for the CDR3 is TGCAGTGCTAGAGCGTTGGCCGACAATCAGCCCCAGCATTTT. Translating it yields CSARALADNQPQHF.

Ten or more counts support this clonotype. This sequence joins TRBV4-2 and TRBJ2-3; tentatively, D is TRBD2 (6 bases). V lost 0 bases and J lost 3, with 13 bases in between. The CDR3 runs 16 residues. Germline CDR1 and CDR2: LGHNA and YNFKEQ. The CDR3 coding sequence is TGTGCCAGCAGCCAAGATCGCGGGGTAGGGACAGATACGCAGTATTTT. This gives the protein CASSQDRGVGTDTQYF.

Comment on this clonotype: This likely came from a read error, as a far larger clone is one base away. This chain connects TRBV7-9 to TRBJ2-3, with unresolved D. This CDR3 is built from 13 residues. Germline assignment: CDR1 SEHNR and CDR2 FQNEAQ (reference sequence). V was shortened by 8 bases and J by 1 base, with 10 bases between the two germline ends. The CDR3 sequence is CASGFPGTDTQYF. In DNA form, the CDR3 reads TGTGCCAGCGGTTTTCCAGGCACAGATACGCAGTATTTT.

This clonotype has a count of ten or more. The V gene is TRBV5-1, the J gene TRBJ2-3; D is perhaps TRBD1 (5 bases). Germline CDR1 SGHRS, CDR2 YFSETQ. CDR3 size: 15 residues. V lost 1 base, J lost 5 bases, and 14 bases lay in between. CDR3 sequence reads: CASSLSVGQKDTQYF. DNA of the CDR3: TGCGCCAGCAGCTTGTCCGTGGGGCAGAAAGATACGCAGTATTTT.

Remarks on this clonotype: A far larger clone is just one base off, so this is likely a read error. This chain uses TRBV29-1 with TRBJ2-7, with 9 bases aligning to TRBD2. From germline, CDR1 is SQVTM and CDR2 ANQGSEA. Trimming at V came to 5 bases and at J to 7 bases, leaving 15 bases not matched to a gene. The CDR3 is made up of 15 amino acids. The chain's CDR3 is CSVYKRGAPPDEQYF. The CDR3 DNA reads TGCAGCGTTTACAAGCGGGGGGCCCCTCCGGATGAGCAGTACTTC.

This clonotype was seen many times. The chain links TRBV10-2 to TRBJ2-7; either TRBD1 or TRBD2 may supply D (5 bases each). From germline, CDR1 is WSHSY and CDR2 SAAADI. CDR3 length equals 14 residues. V lost 7 bases, J lost 3 bases, and 16 bases lay in between. The CDR3 nucleotides are TGCGCCAGCAAAGAGGGGACCTCTTACTACGAGCAGTACTTC. It encodes CASKEGTSYYEQYF.

In nucleotides, the CDR3 is TGTGCCAGCTCACCACAAACAGGGCCAAATGAGCAGTTCTTC. Protein: CASSPQTGPNEQFF. The rearrangement uses TRBV18 and TRBJ2-1; D possibly corresponds to TRBD1 (6 bases). Germline CDR1 and CDR2: KGHSH and LQKENI. The V and J ends lost 1 base and 7 bases respectively, with 11 bases between them. This CDR3 comprises 14 residues.

This clonotype has at least ten counts. V usage is TRBV19 and J usage is TRBJ2-7; D possibly corresponds to TRBD2 (6 bases). The CDR3 is 14 amino acids. Germline CDR1 and CDR2: LNHDA and SQIVND (reference sequence). V was trimmed by 3 bases and J by 5 bases, leaving 14 bases between them. The chain's CDR3 is CASSIGLGGNEQYF. The DNA for the CDR3 is TGTGCCAGTAGTATCGGTCTTGGGGGGAACGAGCAGTACTTC.

The J gene is TRBJ2-2, the V gene TRBV14; a possible D gene is TRBD2 (6 bases). The CDR3 length is 15 residues. The germline gives CDR1 SGHDN, CDR2 FVKESK. Trimming took 2 bases from V and 6 from J, leaving 13 bases between them. In DNA, the CDR3 is TGTGCCAGCAGCCAATTTAGGGGAGGCGCCGGGGAGCTGTTTTTT. Its protein is CASSQFRGGAGELFF.

Within the sample, this clonotype is medium-sized (0.01 to 0.1%). V usage is TRBV4-1 and J usage is TRBJ2-7; 9 nucleotides agree with TRBD2. V gave up 2 bases and J gave up 2 bases; unmatched junction bases: 16. The CDR3 spans 19 residues. CDR1 is MGHRA, CDR2 YSYEKL, per germline. CDR3 sequence (DNA): TGCGCCAGCAGCCAATACCCCGGGCTAGCGGGACTGGCCGCCTACGAGCAGTACTTC. It encodes CASSQYPGLAGLAAYEQYF.

Turning to this clonotype: The junction departs from germline at one end; a sequencing error may be responsible. The V gene is TRBV28, the J gene TRBJ1-6; D is unclear. CDR1 and CDR2 (germline): MDHEN, SYDVKM. CDR3 length equals 13 residues. CDR3 amino acids: CASTLSGNSPLHF. As DNA, the CDR3 is TGTGCCAGCACTTTATCGGGAAATTCACCCCTCCACTTT. The whole variable domain, filled in from reference TRBV28 and TRBJ1-6, reads DVKVTQSSRYLVKRTGEKVFLECVQDMDHENMFWYRQDPGLGLRLIYFSYDVKMKEKGDIPEGYSVSREKKERFSLILESASTNQTSMYLCASTLSGNSPLHFGNGTRLTVT.

The J gene is TRBJ2-3, the V gene TRBV27, with 8 bases matching TRBD2. V gave up 2 bases and J gave up 0 bases; unmatched junction bases: 13. Germline V gene sequence: CDR1 MNHEY, CDR2 SMNVEV (reference sequence). This CDR3 spans 19 amino acids. The CDR3 sequence is CASSLLPARVAGSTDTQYF. CDR3 nucleotide sequence: TGTGCCAGCAGTTTACTGCCGGCCAGGGTAGCGGGAAGCACAGATACGCAGTATTTT.

This rearrangement joins TRBV28 to TRBJ2-7, with 9 bases identical to TRBD2. The CDR3 sequence is 17 residues long. Germline CDR1 is MDHEN and CDR2 is SYDVKM. The V gene end was trimmed by 2 bases and the J gene end by 5 bases; junction bases not matched to a gene: 13. CDR3 protein: CASSLRGRAGGRNEQYF. For the CDR3, the DNA is TGTGCCAGCAGTTTAAGAGGGCGAGCGGGAGGTAGGAACGAGCAGTACTTC.

The V and J genes are TRBV29-1 and TRBJ2-6; D possibly corresponds to TRBD2 (5 bases). Per the germline V gene, CDR1 is SQVTM and CDR2 is ANQGSEA. The length of the CDR3 is 13 residues. V was trimmed by 4 bases and J by 1 base, leaving 5 bases between them. CDR3 amino acids: CSVAGSGANVLTF. The CDR3 nucleotides are TGCAGCGTTGCGGGGTCTGGGGCCAACGTCCTGACTTTC.

This clonotype was picked up many times. The DNA of the CDR3 is TGTGCCAGCAGTTTTTCAAGCTCCGAGCAGTACTTC. Amino acids: CASSFSSSEQYF. This sequence joins TRBV28 and TRBJ2-7; D is undetermined. This CDR3 contains 12 residues. The V and J ends lost 3 bases and 6 bases respectively, with 9 bases between them. In germline, CDR1 is MDHEN, CDR2 SYDVKM.